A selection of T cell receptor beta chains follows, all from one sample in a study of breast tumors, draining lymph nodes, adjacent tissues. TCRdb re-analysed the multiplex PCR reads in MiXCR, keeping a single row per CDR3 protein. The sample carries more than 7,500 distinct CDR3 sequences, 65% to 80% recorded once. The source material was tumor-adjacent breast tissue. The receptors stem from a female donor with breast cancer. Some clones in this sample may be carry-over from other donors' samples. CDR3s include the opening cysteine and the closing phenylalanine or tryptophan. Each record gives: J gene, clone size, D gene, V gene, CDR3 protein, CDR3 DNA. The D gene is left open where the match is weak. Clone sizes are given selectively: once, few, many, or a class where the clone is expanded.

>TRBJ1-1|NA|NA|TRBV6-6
CASSSRDSTEAFF
TGTGCCAGCAGTTCAAGGGATTCTACTGAAGCTTTCTTT
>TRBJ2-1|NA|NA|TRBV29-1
CSVGGGGDEDEQFF
TGCAGCGTCGGAGGGGGTGGGGATGAGGATGAGCAGTTCTTC
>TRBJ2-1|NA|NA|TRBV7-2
CASSLGSYNEQFF
TGTGCCAGCAGCTTAGGATCATACAATGAGCAGTTCTTC
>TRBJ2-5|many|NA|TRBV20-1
CSARSGNPQETQYF
TGCAGTGCTAGATCCGGGAACCCCCAAGAGACCCAGTACTTC
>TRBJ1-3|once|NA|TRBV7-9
CASSLQFGNTIYF
TGTGCCAGCAGCTTACAATTTGGAAACACCATATATTTT
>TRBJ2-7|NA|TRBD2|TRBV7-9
CASSLAGPGLAGPYEQYF
TGTGCCAGCAGCTTAGCCGGACCGGGACTAGCGGGACCCTACGAGCAGTACTTC
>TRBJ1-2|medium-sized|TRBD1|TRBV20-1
CSARLGQGHGYTF
TGCAGTGCTAGGTTGGGACAGGGGCATGGCTACACCTTC
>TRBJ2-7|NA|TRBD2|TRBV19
CASSVASGTGYEQYF
TGTGCCAGTAGTGTGGCTAGCGGGACTGGGTACGAGCAGTACTTC
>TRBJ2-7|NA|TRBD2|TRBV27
CASASALLTSGGYEQYF
TGTGCCAGCGCCTCAGCTCTCCTAACTAGCGGGGGTTACGAGCAGTACTTC
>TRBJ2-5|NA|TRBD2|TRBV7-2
CASSSGGARETQYF
TGTGCCAGCAGCTCCGGGGGGGCCCGGGAGACCCAGTACTTC
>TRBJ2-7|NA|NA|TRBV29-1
CSVGTVSYEQYF
TGCAGCGTTGGGACGGTCTCCTACGAGCAGTACTTC
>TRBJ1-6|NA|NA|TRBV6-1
CASSESVRGSSYNSPLHF
TGTGCCAGCAGTGAAAGTGTCAGGGGTTCCTCCTATAATTCACCCCTCCACTTT
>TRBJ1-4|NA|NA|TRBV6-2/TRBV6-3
CASSPGTSYEKLFF
TGTGCCAGCAGTCCTGGCACTTCTTATGAAAAACTGTTTTTT
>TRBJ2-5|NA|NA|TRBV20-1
CSAATSYQETQYF
TGCAGTGCTGCAACTAGCTACCAAGAGACCCAGTACTTC
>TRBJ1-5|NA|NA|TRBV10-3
CAISNSNQPQHF
TGTGCCATCAGCAATAGCAATCAGCCCCAGCATTTT
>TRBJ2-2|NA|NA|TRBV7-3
CASSSTRTDNTGELFF
TGTGCCAGCAGCTCAACCCGGACAGATAACACCGGGGAGCTGTTTTTT
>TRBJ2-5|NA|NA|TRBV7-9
CASSLASSKETQYF
TGTGCCAGCAGCTTAGCATCCAGCAAAGAGACCCAGTACTTC
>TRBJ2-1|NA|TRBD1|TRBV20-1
CSATTGGAYNEQFF
TGCAGTGCTACAACAGGGGGCGCCTACAATGAGCAGTTCTTC